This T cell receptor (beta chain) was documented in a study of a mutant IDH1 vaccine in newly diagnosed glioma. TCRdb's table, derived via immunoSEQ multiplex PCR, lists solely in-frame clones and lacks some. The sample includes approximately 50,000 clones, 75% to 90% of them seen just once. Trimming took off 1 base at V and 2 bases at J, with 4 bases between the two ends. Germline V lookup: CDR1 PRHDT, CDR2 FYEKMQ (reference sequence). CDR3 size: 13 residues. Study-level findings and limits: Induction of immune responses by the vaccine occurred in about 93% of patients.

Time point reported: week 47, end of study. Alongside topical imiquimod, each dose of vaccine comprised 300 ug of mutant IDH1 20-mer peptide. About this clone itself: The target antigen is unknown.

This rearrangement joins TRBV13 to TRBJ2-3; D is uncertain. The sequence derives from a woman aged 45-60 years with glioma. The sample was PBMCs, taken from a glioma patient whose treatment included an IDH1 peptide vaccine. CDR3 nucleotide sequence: TGTGCCAGCAGCTTAGCTCCCACAGATACGCAGTATTTT. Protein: CASSLAPTDTQYF. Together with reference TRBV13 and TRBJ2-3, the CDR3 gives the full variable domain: AAGVIQSPRHLIKEKRETATLKCYPIPRHDTVYWYQQGPGQDPQFLISFYEKMQSDKGSIPDRFSAQQFSDYHSELNMSSLELGDSALYFCASSLAPTDTQYFGPGTRLTVL.